This is a list of T cell receptor beta chains from one sample in a study of cytomegalovirus exposure and HLA in healthy donors. Libraries were prepared by immunoSEQ multiplex PCR; TCRdb keeps only in-frame clonotypes and omits some of them. Of over 150,000 clones in the sample, approximately 74% were seen once. Sequencing input: PBMCs. These receptors came from a man between 18 and 29 years old in good health and CMV-seronegative. Both conserved end residues are trimmed from each CDR3. The order of the fields is V gene, D gene, J gene, CDR3 protein. A D gene is named only where the DNA matches it firmly.

V: TRBV9; D: NA; J: TRBJ1-1; CDR3: ASSVGQLNTEAF
V: TRBV7-8; D: NA; J: TRBJ2-4; CDR3: ASSSPGKSKNIQY
V: TRBV7-9; D: TRBD1; J: TRBJ1-4; CDR3: ASSSQGAEKLF
V: TRBV4-1; D: NA; J: TRBJ1-2; CDR3: ASSPRPSEMINYGYT
V: TRBV9; D: TRBD1; J: TRBJ1-6; CDR3: ASSVLSDRNNSPLH
V: TRBV5-1; D: TRBD1; J: TRBJ2-1; CDR3: ASSPGTGFSYNEQF
V: TRBV6-1; D: TRBD1; J: TRBJ1-2; CDR3: ASSRTGEGNYGYT
V: TRBV11-3; D: NA; J: TRBJ2-3; CDR3: ASSPGMYTDTQY
V: TRBV28; D: TRBD1; J: TRBJ2-1; CDR3: ASTRQGAAYNEQF
V: TRBV11-2; D: NA; J: TRBJ1-1; CDR3: ASSLGGGDTEAF
V: TRBV9; D: TRBD1; J: TRBJ2-2; CDR3: ASSSSRDRVNTGELF
V: TRBV6-5; D: TRBD2; J: TRBJ2-5; CDR3: ASSYGLAGGETQY
V: TRBV5-1; D: TRBD1; J: TRBJ2-2; CDR3: ASSYRDRGPGELF
V: TRBV4-3; D: TRBD1; J: TRBJ2-5; CDR3: ASSQEIRDRAEETQY
V: TRBV4-1; D: TRBD2; J: TRBJ2-3; CDR3: ASSQDRVSGGTDTQY
V: TRBV5-1; D: TRBD1; J: TRBJ1-2; CDR3: ASRRGTDDGYT
V: TRBV19; D: NA; J: TRBJ1-1; CDR3: ASSISTRTEAF
V: TRBV29-1; D: TRBD2; J: TRBJ2-5; CDR3: SVISGQETQY
V: TRBV7-9; D: TRBD2; J: TRBJ2-3; CDR3: ASSFSGGYTDTQY
V: TRBV19; D: TRBD2; J: TRBJ2-3; CDR3: ASSRGGNADTQY
V: TRBV4-2; D: TRBD1; J: TRBJ1-6; CDR3: ASSPGQGALDLH
V: TRBV5-4; D: TRBD2; J: TRBJ2-1; CDR3: ASSSTAGGGANEQF
V: TRBV6-5; D: TRBD1; J: TRBJ2-2; CDR3: ASSSHGQGNTGELF
V: TRBV27; D: NA; J: TRBJ1-1; CDR3: ASSPTGTEAF
V: TRBV7-9; D: TRBD2; J: TRBJ2-3; CDR3: ASSSGMSGTKADTQY
V: TRBV4-2; D: NA; J: TRBJ1-1; CDR3: ASSQVVGADPVEAF
V: TRBV7-2; D: NA; J: TRBJ2-1; CDR3: ASSLSTRNEQF
V: TRBV19; D: TRBD2; J: TRBJ2-2; CDR3: ASSPGGTGELF
V: TRBV5-5; D: TRBD1; J: TRBJ1-2; CDR3: ASSLGVPGGTFYNYGYT
V: TRBV7-2; D: TRBD1; J: TRBJ1-2; CDR3: ASSAGQGAHRYGYT
V: TRBV7-2; D: TRBD2; J: TRBJ2-2; CDR3: ASSLAGSGALNTGELF
V: TRBV27; D: NA; J: TRBJ1-2; CDR3: ASRHRLSGYT
V: TRBV6-4; D: NA; J: TRBJ2-3; CDR3: ASSEMGADTQY
V: TRBV5-1; D: TRBD1; J: TRBJ2-6; CDR3: ASSLGQGPPSGANVLT
V: TRBV6-5; D: TRBD2; J: TRBJ2-7; CDR3: ASSYREGVAYEQY
V: TRBV11-1; D: NA; J: TRBJ2-2; CDR3: ASSLDTVTGELF
V: TRBV5-1; D: NA; J: TRBJ2-2; CDR3: ASSWGGTGELF
V: TRBV9; D: TRBD1; J: TRBJ2-1; CDR3: ASSIGQGTYNEQF
V: TRBV7-2; D: NA; J: TRBJ2-7; CDR3: ASSFPQGRYEQY
V: TRBV4-3; D: NA; J: TRBJ2-3; CDR3: ASSQALTLGTDTQY
V: TRBV5-4; D: NA; J: TRBJ1-5; CDR3: ASSQSPDSQGH
V: TRBV30; D: TRBD1; J: TRBJ1-2; CDR3: AWEGQLWGYT